Following are 10 T cell receptor beta chains from one sample sequenced in a study of blood T cells in healthy people across ages. Through a sample-barcoded 5' primer and a J-beta primer mix, a second PCR was run for roughly 7 to 11 cycles. TCRdb reprocessed the 5' RACE reads with MiXCR, giving one entry per CDR3 protein. The repertoire consists of 700,000 or so distinct CDR3 sequences, with approximately 21% occurring once and the leading ten covering around 21%. Sequencing was done on a sample of blood. These TCRs come from a man between 70 and 80 years old in good health.

This clonotype was counted between two and nine times. The genes are TRBV28 and TRBJ2-5; D not resolved. Germline V gene sequence: CDR1 MDHEN, CDR2 SYDVKM. This CDR3 is built from 11 residues. V was shortened by 2 bases and J by 14 bases, with 12 bases between the two germline ends. This CDR3 reads CASSLEAYLYF. CDR3 DNA: TGTGCCAGCAGTTTAGAGGCCTACCTCTACTTC.

This chain links TRBV14 with TRBJ2-5; 10 nucleotides line up with TRBD2. This CDR3 region has 16 residues. J was trimmed by 5 bases and V by 4 bases; bases with no gene match: 10. From germline, CDR1 is SGHDN and CDR2 FVKESK. The CDR3 region is CASSLLAGGYMETQYF. CDR3 nucleotide sequence: TGTGCCAGCAGCCTATTAGCGGGAGGTTACATGGAGACCCAGTACTTC.

This clonotype showed up just a few times. The chain has TRBV12-3 or TRBV12-4 and TRBJ2-1; D possibly corresponds to TRBD2 (5 bases). Near its end, the DNA agrees better with TRBJ2-7, so the J call may be wrong. The CDR3 covers 13 residues. This chain's CDR3 is CASSPGKAYEQYF. The CDR3 bases are TGTGCCAGCAGTCCCGGGAAAGCCTACGAGCAGTACTTC.

This clonotype was observed a handful of times. The genes are TRBV12-3 or TRBV12-4 and TRBJ2-5; 7 nucleotides line up with TRBD2. The end of the DNA is better explained by TRBJ2-1, so the J call may be wrong. The CDR3 length is 15 residues. The CDR3, as DNA: TGTGCCAGCAGTGACCAGGGAGCGGGGACCAATGAGCAGTTCTTC. Translated: CASSDQGAGTNEQFF.

This clonotype was observed many times. This sequence joins TRBV14 and TRBJ2-3, with 9 nucleotides matching TRBD2. The CDR3 extends over 15 amino acids. Germline V gene lookup returns CDR1 SGHDN and CDR2 FVKESK. With 2 bases clipped from V and 4 bases from J, the junction kept 4 bases outside the gene matches. DNA of the CDR3: TGTGCCAGCAGCCAACTAGCGGGACTAGCAGATACGCAGTATTTT. Its translation is CASSQLAGLADTQYF.

Worth noting for this clonotype: A read error may be the cause here, since a much bigger clone is one base away. V is TRBV6-6 and J is TRBJ2-1, with 7 bases lining up with TRBD1. Germline CDR1 and CDR2: MNHNY and SVGAGI (reference sequence). The CDR3 runs to 14 residues. Here the CDR3 reads CAGSYRGEANEQFF. The CDR3 coding sequence is TGTGCCGGCAGTTACAGGGGTGAGGCCAATGAGCAGTTCTTC.

The rearrangement uses TRBV4-2 and TRBJ1-1, with TRBD1 matching 8 bases. This CDR3 comprises 18 residues. The ends lost 1 base at V and 7 bases at J; junction bases unmatched: 17. CDR1 and CDR2 (germline): LGHNA, YNFKEQ. The CDR3 protein is CASSQGTGGATWFGEAFF. In DNA, the CDR3 is TGTGCCAGCAGCCAAGGCACAGGGGGGGCCACCTGGTTCGGTGAAGCTTTCTTT.

This chain connects TRBV5-6 to TRBJ2-5, with D hard to call. The ends were cut back, 4 bases at V and 6 bases at J, with 16 bases in the middle. Germline V gene sequence: CDR1 SGHDT, CDR2 YYEEEE. The CDR3 runs 14 residues. In DNA form, the CDR3 reads TGTGCCAGCAGCCCGCCGGTCGTAGGGAAGACCCAGTACTTC. This gives the protein CASSPPVVGKTQYF. Based on the CDR3 plus reference TRBV5-6 and TRBJ2-5, the full variable domain is DAGVTQSPTHLIKTRGQQVTLRCSPKSGHDTVSWYQQALGQGPQFIFQYYEEEERQRGNFPDRFSGHQFPNYSSELNVNALLLGDSALYLCASSPPVVGKTQYFGPGTRLLVL.

The chain couples TRBV11-3 to TRBJ1-3; D is undetermined. The V and J ends lost 5 bases and 0 bases respectively, with 14 bases between them. Germline CDR1 reads SGHNT; CDR2 reads YENEEA. The CDR3 totals 16 residues. CDR3 sequence: CASSPPGRDSGNTIYF. CDR3 DNA: TGTGCCAGCAGCCCCCCCGGAAGGGACTCTGGAAACACCATATATTTT.

This chain connects TRBV2 to TRBJ2-3, with TRBD2 matching 10 bases. CDR3 length: 16 amino acids. Per the germline V gene, CDR1 is SNHLY and CDR2 is FYNNEI. V was pared by 6 bases and J by 3 bases, with 9 bases of the junction left unmatched. The CDR3 nucleotides read TGTGCCAGCAGCTACATGGGACTAGCGTTAACAGATACGCAGTATTTT. Translated, it gives CASSYMGLALTDTQYF.